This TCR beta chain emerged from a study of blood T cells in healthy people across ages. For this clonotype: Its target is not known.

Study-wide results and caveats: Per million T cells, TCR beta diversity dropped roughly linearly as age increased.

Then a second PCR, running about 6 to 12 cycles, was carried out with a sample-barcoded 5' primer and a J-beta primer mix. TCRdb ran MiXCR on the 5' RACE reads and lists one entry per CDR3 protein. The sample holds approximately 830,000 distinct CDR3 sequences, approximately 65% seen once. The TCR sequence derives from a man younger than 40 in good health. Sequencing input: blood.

CDR3 bases: TGTGCCAGCAGTTGGGGACAGGGGGGGCCCCAAGAGACCCAGTACTTC. Translating it yields CASSWGQGGPQETQYF. This chain connects TRBV27 to TRBJ2-5; 11 nucleotides match TRBD1. The CDR3 consists of 16 residues. With V trimmed by 4 bases and J by 1 base, 5 bases remained unmatched. The germline V gene encodes CDR1 MNHEY and CDR2 SMNVEV (reference sequence).